A selection of T cell receptor beta chains follows, all from one sample in a study of T-cell memory formation after mild COVID-19. TCRdb itself ran the 5' RACE reads through MiXCR, one entry per CDR3 protein. The sample yields approximately 290,000 distinct CDR3 sequences, approximately 19% seen once. The sequenced sample was PBMCs or a T cell subset sorted from them (not recorded which). The receptors derive from a man aged 18 to 29 who had mild COVID-19 (a few samples of this study predate the infection). Cell type and time point are not known. CDR3s include the opening cysteine and the closing phenylalanine or tryptophan. A D gene is named only where the DNA matches it firmly. Expanded clones get a size class; other rows say once, few or many, or leave the size out.

V gene	D gene	clone size	CDR3 length	J gene	CDR3 protein	CDR3 DNA
TRBV29-1	.	many	13	TRBJ1-1	CSVALLGNTEAFF	TGCAGCGTTGCCCTCTTGGGTAACACTGAAGCTTTCTTT
TRBV7-9	TRBD1	.	18	TRBJ2-6	CASSPIQGEESGANVLTF	TGTGCCAGCAGCCCAATTCAGGGGGAAGAATCTGGGGCCAACGTCCTGACTTTC
TRBV12-3/TRBV12-4	TRBD1	few	15	TRBJ1-6	CASRSMGQGLSPLHF	TGTGCCAGCAGGTCCATGGGACAGGGGCTTTCACCCCTCCACTTT
TRBV3-1	.	.	15	TRBJ1-1	CASSQASGGLTEALF	TGTGCCAGCAGCCAAGCGTCGGGTGGGCTCACTGAAGCTTTATTT
TRBV14	TRBD1	few	15	TRBJ2-5	CASSHGTGEGETQYF	TGTGCCAGCAGCCACGGGACAGGGGAGGGAGAGACCCAGTACTTC
TRBV7-2	.	.	13	TRBJ2-3	CASTDPPTDTQYF	TGTGCCAGCACCGACCCCCCCACAGATACGCAGTATTTT
TRBV7-2	TRBD2	.	15	TRBJ2-7	CASSLGGTSIDEQYF	TGTGCCAGCAGCCTTGGGGGGACTAGCATTGACGAGCAGTACTTC
TRBV20-1	.	.	14	TRBJ1-2	CSAREWEGNYGYTF	TGCAGTGCTAGAGAGTGGGAAGGGAACTATGGCTACACCTTC
TRBV5-6	.	many	16	TRBJ2-2	CASSFSTWWNTGELFF	TGTGCCAGCAGCTTCTCGACATGGTGGAACACCGGGGAGCTGTTTTTT
TRBV6-2/TRBV6-3	.	.	13	TRBJ2-7	CASSEVNLYEQYF	TGTGCCAGCAGTGAAGTCAACCTCTACGAGCAGTACTTC
TRBV20-1	.	many	13	TRBJ2-1	CSAAWLLNNEQFF	TGCAGTGCTGCGTGGCTCCTCAACAATGAGCAGTTCTTC
TRBV11-2	.	few	15	TRBJ2-7	CASSPLGGVAHEQYF	TGTGCCAGCAGCCCCTTGGGTGGGGTGGCCCACGAGCAGTACTTC
TRBV27	TRBD1	.	14	TRBJ2-7	CASSLLGTGDEQYF	TGTGCCAGCAGTTTACTCGGGACAGGGGACGAGCAGTACTTC
TRBV12-3/TRBV12-4	TRBD2	many	15	TRBJ2-3	CASSSSGGDTDTQYF	TGTGCCAGCAGTTCTAGCGGGGGCGACACAGATACGCAGTATTTT
TRBV27	.	many	14	TRBJ2-5	CASSSPASLETQYF	TGTGCCAGCAGTTCCCCGGCGAGCCTAGAGACCCAGTACTTC
TRBV7-2	.	.	14	TRBJ2-2	CASSPGINTGELFF	TGTGCCAGCAGCCCAGGGATTAACACCGGGGAGCTGTTTTTT
TRBV20-1	TRBD1	.	12	TRBJ1-2	CSAVGGFGGYTF	TGCAGTGCTGTAGGGGGCTTCGGTGGCTACACCTTC
TRBV4-2	TRBD2	many	15	TRBJ2-5	CASSQDYGGAETQYF	TGTGCCAGCAGCCAAGATTACGGGGGGGCAGAGACCCAGTACTTC
TRBV12-3/TRBV12-4	.	few	15	TRBJ2-5	CASSLGRDYQETQYF	TGTGCCAGCAGTCTTGGCCGGGACTACCAAGAGACCCAGTACTTC
TRBV6-1	.	.	14	TRBJ2-3	CASNSGSVTDTQYF	TGTGCCAGCAATAGTGGGTCAGTCACAGATACGCAGTATTTT
TRBV4-1	TRBD2	.	14	TRBJ2-5	CASSQVAGQETQYF	TGCGCCAGCAGCCAAGTAGCGGGCCAAGAGACCCAGTACTTC
TRBV4-1	.	once	14	TRBJ1-1	CASSQWQRNTEAFF	TGCGCCAGCAGCCAATGGCAGCGGAACACTGAAGCTTTCTTT
TRBV20-1	.	.	14	TRBJ2-2	CSAIRQGFAGELFF	TGCAGTGCTATAAGGCAAGGATTTGCCGGGGAGCTGTTTTTT
TRBV5-1	.	many	15	TRBJ1-5	CASSFSGGLDQPQHF	TGCGCCAGCAGCTTTTCGGGGGGCTTAGATCAGCCCCAGCATTTT
TRBV10-3	.	.	15	TRBJ2-3	CAISDIADTTDTQYF	TGTGCCATCAGTGATATAGCGGACACCACAGATACGCAGTATTTT
TRBV5-6	TRBD2	.	21	TRBJ2-3	CASSSETVWRRGGLVSNTQYF	TGTGCCAGCAGCTCCGAAACAGTATGGCGGCGGGGGGGCCTCGTATCAAATACGCAGTATTTT
TRBV5-1	TRBD2	few	15	TRBJ2-3	CASSGGGLSTDTQYF	TGCGCCAGCAGCGGGGGGGGTCTCAGCACAGATACGCAGTATTTT
TRBV7-2	.	.	14	TRBJ2-5	CASILSGVYETQYF	TGTGCCAGCATCCTGTCAGGGGTTTACGAGACCCAGTACTTC
TRBV20-1	TRBD1	.	14	TRBJ2-7	CSAIRGQGTYEQYF	TGCAGTGCCATAAGAGGACAGGGGACATACGAGCAGTACTTC
TRBV29-1	.	.	13	TRBJ2-5	CSVKGQGQETQYF	TGCAGCGTTAAGGGGCAGGGTCAAGAGACCCAGTACTTC
TRBV20-1	.	few	14	TRBJ1-4	CSARDLAEDEKLFF	TGCAGTGCTAGAGATTTGGCAGAGGATGAAAAACTGTTTTTT
TRBV5-1	.	.	14	TRBJ1-1	CASRMWATNTEAFF	TGCGCCAGCCGCATGTGGGCCACGAACACTGAAGCTTTCTTT
TRBV6-4	.	.	15	TRBJ2-3	CASSDQGASTDTQYF	TGTGCCAGCAGTGACCAGGGAGCTAGCACAGATACGCAGTATTTT
TRBV7-9	.	.	15	TRBJ2-1	CASSPILRQDNEQFF	TGTGCCAGCAGCCCAATTCTGAGACAGGACAATGAGCAGTTCTTC
TRBV7-2	TRBD1	.	16	TRBJ1-5	CASSPRSTGYNQPQHF	TGTGCCAGCAGCCCCCGCTCGACAGGGTACAATCAGCCCCAGCATTTT
TRBV12-5	.	.	14	TRBJ2-1	CASGLGTLYNEQFF	TGTGCTAGTGGTTTGGGTACTTTATACAATGAGCAGTTCTTC
TRBV11-1	TRBD2	few	16	TRBJ2-1	CASSSRPLAGGREQFF	TGTGCCAGCAGCTCCCGGCCGCTAGCGGGGGGCAGGGAGCAGTTCTTC
TRBV30	.	.	14	TRBJ1-1	CAWRGWTLNTEAFF	TGTGCCTGGAGAGGGTGGACATTGAACACTGAAGCTTTCTTT
TRBV9	.	.	16	TRBJ2-3	CASSPRTLGATDTQYF	TGTGCCAGCAGTCCTCGGACTTTGGGGGCCACAGATACGCAGTATTTT
TRBV6-5	.	.	14	TRBJ2-3	CASSYPGGADTQYF	TGTGCCAGCAGTTACCCCGGTGGGGCAGATACGCAGTATTTT
TRBV6-2/TRBV6-3	.	.	11	TRBJ1-2	CASSPAYGYTF	TGTGCCAGCAGTCCAGCCTATGGCTACACCTTC
TRBV4-3	TRBD1	.	17	TRBJ2-3	CASSQDTGTDKGGTQYF	TGCGCCAGCAGCCAAGATACCGGGACAGATAAAGGGGGTACGCAGTATTTT
TRBV25-1	.	few	15	TRBJ2-5	CASSESSGIQETQYF	TGTGCCAGCAGTGAAAGTTCGGGGATCCAAGAGACCCAGTACTTC
TRBV30	.	few	14	TRBJ1-3	CASRRYSSGNTIYF	TGTGCCTCGAGGAGGTATAGCTCTGGAAACACCATATATTTT
TRBV7-3	.	few	14	TRBJ2-1	CASSLGSSSVEQFF	TGTGCCAGCAGCTTGGGTTCATCATCGGTTGAGCAGTTCTTC
TRBV23-1	TRBD1	few	14	TRBJ2-5	CAKPGQGIGETQYF	TGCGCCAAGCCGGGACAGGGGATCGGGGAGACCCAGTACTTC
TRBV5-1	TRBD1	.	14	TRBJ1-2	CASSFTPGQYGYPF	TGCGCCAGCAGCTTCACTCCGGGACAGTATGGCTACCCCTTC
TRBV7-2	TRBD1	.	17	TRBJ2-1	CASSLNSGTEKYNEQFF	TGTGCCAGCAGCCTAAACTCAGGGACAGAGAAATACAATGAGCAGTTCTTC
TRBV7-2	.	few	13	TRBJ2-3	CASSLIDGSEQYF	TGTGCCAGCAGCTTAATCGACGGGTCTGAGCAGTATTTT
TRBV7-9	.	.	14	TRBJ1-2	CASSTMGLSLGYTF	TGTGCCAGCAGTACAATGGGGTTGTCCCTTGGTTACACCTTC
TRBV27	TRBD1	many	15	TRBJ2-3	CASSPGTGATDTQYF	TGTGCCAGCAGCCCCGGGACAGGGGCGACAGATACGCAGTATTTT
TRBV12-3/TRBV12-4	TRBD1	few	14	TRBJ2-5	CASSPGQRMETQYF	TGTGCCAGCAGTCCGGGACAGAGGATGGAGACCCAGTACTTC
TRBV5-1	.	.	16	TRBJ1-1	CASSLGQGQMNTEAFF	TGCGCCAGCTCCTTGGGGCAGGGACAAATGAACACTGAAGCTTTCTTT